Presented here are 29 T cell receptor beta chains from one specimen sequenced in a study of multiple sclerosis patients with progressive multifocal leukoencephalopathy. Time point in this sample: five to six months of natalizumab therapy. Sequenced by immunoSEQ multiplex PCR; TCRdb stores in-frame clones only, minus some. Of around 30,000 clones in the sample, 85% to 90% were seen once. Source: PBMCs, taken from a patient treated with natalizumab. The receptors were sampled from a human donor with multiple sclerosis.

This rearrangement joins TRBV27 to TRBJ1-5; TRBD1 might be the D (5 bases). The CDR3 spans 14 residues. Germline V gives CDR1 MNHEY, CDR2 SMNVEV (reference sequence). The ends were cut back, 2 bases at V and 5 bases at J, with 10 bases in the middle. The CDR3 DNA reads as TGTGCCAGCAGTTTAGGTAGAGGGGATCAGCCCCAGCATTTT. Residues: CASSLGRGDQPQHF.

This rearrangement joins TRBV6-1 to TRBJ2-3; no clear D gene. The CDR3 covers 15 residues. Trimming cost V 4 bases and J 2 bases, with 13 bases left between them. Germline CDR1 MNHNS, CDR2 SASEGT. The CDR3, as DNA: TGTGCCAGCAGTGCCCTTTCTCGGACCACAGATACGCAGTATTTT. Amino acid sequence: CASSALSRTTDTQYF.

This clone appeared a single time. The rearrangement joins TRBV28 to TRBJ2-2; D unresolved. CDR1 and CDR2 from the germline V gene are MDHEN and SYDVKM. Trimming cost V 6 bases and J 3 bases, with 14 bases left between them. This CDR3 has 15 residues. The CDR3, as DNA: TGTGCCAGCAGCTCAGTCGGAATCTACACCGGGGAGCTGTTTTTT. Its translation: CASSSVGIYTGELFF.

This clone showed up just once. The chain combines TRBV10-2 with TRBJ2-4, with TRBD1 matching over 7 bases. Germline V gives CDR1 WSHSY, CDR2 SAAADI. Trimming at V came to 7 bases and at J to 11 bases, leaving 5 bases not matched to a gene. The CDR3 is 11 residues long. CDR3 nucleotides: TGCGCCAGCACGACAGGGAGCGTTCAGTACTTC. Protein product: CASTTGSVQYF.

The chain joins TRBV6-1 to TRBJ2-5; 10 bases match TRBD2. Germline V gene sequence: CDR1 MNHNS, CDR2 SASEGT. V was clipped by 4 bases and J by 5 bases; unmatched bases: 4. The CDR3 spans 14 residues. The CDR3 loop reads CASSVLAGSETQYF. Here the CDR3 DNA reads TGTGCCAGCAGTGTACTAGCGGGGTCGGAGACCCAGTACTTC.

Notes on this clone: The sample contains more than one DNA sequence encoding this CDR3. The rearrangement links TRBV28 to TRBJ1-3; D remains unclear. Trimming stripped 3 bases from V and 0 bases from J, with 6 bases between. From germline, CDR1 is MDHEN and CDR2 SYDVKM. The CDR3 runs 14 residues. The CDR3 DNA reads as TGTGCCAGCAGTTTCCGTGGCTCTGGAAACACCATATATTTT. The encoded protein is CASSFRGSGNTIYF.

The rearrangement links TRBV4-2 to TRBJ1-3, with 8 bases identical to TRBD1. Trimming took 1 base from V and 4 from J; bases not matched to a gene: 3. Per the germline V gene, CDR1 is LGHNA and CDR2 is YNFKEQ. The CDR3 covers 15 residues. CDR3 protein: CASSQVDRGGNTIYF. CDR3 bases: TGTGCCAGCAGCCAAGTCGACAGGGGAGGAAACACCATATATTTT.

The J gene is TRBJ2-7, the V gene TRBV28; D perhaps matches TRBD1 (5 bases). Germline V gene lookup returns CDR1 MDHEN and CDR2 SYDVKM. V lost 6 bases, J lost 6 bases, and 12 bases lay in between. This CDR3 has 12 amino acids. CDR3 amino acids: CASSRQLSEQYF. CDR3 in DNA: TGTGCCAGCAGCCGACAGCTGAGCGAGCAGTACTTC.

Only one count was recorded for this clone. The V gene is TRBV30, the J gene TRBJ2-7, with D hard to call. The CDR3 has 12 residues. Between the trimmed V and J ends, which lost 5 bases and 0 bases, there was a span of 8 bases. Per the germline V gene, CDR1 is GTSNPN and CDR2 is SVGIG (reference sequence). CDR3 nucleotide sequence: TGTGCCTGGCGGCAGTACTCCTACGAGCAGTACTTC. Translated, it gives CAWRQYSYEQYF.

The CDR3 loop is CASTPRWDGNEKLFF. The CDR3, as DNA: TGTGCCAGCACTCCCCGGTGGGACGGTAATGAAAAACTGTTTTTT. V is TRBV7-9 and J is TRBJ1-4; possibly TRBD1 for D (5 bases). V was cut by 7 bases and J by 4 bases, with 16 bases left in between. CDR1 is SEHNR and CDR2 is FQNEAQ in the germline V gene (reference sequence). The CDR3 contains 15 residues. Full variable domain (rest looked up from reference TRBV7-9 and TRBJ1-4): DTGVSQNPRHKITKRGQNVTFRCDPISEHNRLYWYRQTLGQGPEFLTYFQNEAQLEKSRLLSDRFSAERPKGSFSTLEIQRTEQGDSAMYLCASTPRWDGNEKLFFGSGTQLSVL.

The genes are TRBV2 and TRBJ2-7; 9 bases align to TRBD2. This CDR3 region has 15 residues. Germline assignment: CDR1 SNHLY and CDR2 FYNNEI. J lost 0 bases, V lost 2 bases, and 2 bases had no gene match. This CDR3 reads CASSESGRSSYEQYF. The CDR3 nucleotides read TGTGCCAGCAGTGAAAGCGGGAGGAGCTCCTACGAGCAGTACTTC.

The rearrangement joins TRBV19 to TRBJ2-3; D is perhaps TRBD2 (5 bases). CDR3 size: 13 residues. The germline V and J ends were trimmed by 6 bases and 4 bases, with 11 bases remaining between them. Germline V gene lookup returns CDR1 LNHDA and CDR2 SQIVND (reference sequence). CDR3 sequence reads: CASRRDLSDTQYF. The CDR3 coding sequence is TGTGCCAGTAGACGGGATTTGTCAGATACGCAGTATTTT. Looking up the rest from reference TRBV19 and TRBJ2-3 gives the full variable domain: DGGITQSPKYLFRKEGQNVTLSCEQNLNHDAMYWYRQDPGQGLRLIYYSQIVNDFQKGDIAEGYSVSREKKESFPLTVTSAQKNPTAFYLCASRRDLSDTQYFGPGTRLTVL.

Comment on this clone: Here the CDR3 omits its conserved ending phenylalanine or tryptophan, so a read error is the likely source. For the CDR3, the DNA is TGTGCCAGCAGTGACGGGGTAACTAGCGGGACGGGCGAGCAGTACCTC. Protein sequence: CASSDGVTSGTGEQYL. The chain employs TRBV25-1 and TRBJ2-7; 10 positions match TRBD2. The V segment lost 3 bases and the J segment 6 bases; nucleotides outside the gene matches: 11. The CDR3 runs to 16 residues. CDR1 is MGHDK and CDR2 is SYGVNS in the germline V gene.

The V gene is TRBV9, the J gene TRBJ1-4; TRBD1 aligns across 8 bases. With 0 bases clipped from V and 2 bases from J, the junction kept 6 bases outside the gene matches. The CDR3 runs 17 residues. Germline V lookup: CDR1 SGDLS, CDR2 YYNGEE. This chain's CDR3 is CASSVGGTGATNEKLFF. CDR3 nucleotides: TGTGCCAGCAGCGTAGGGGGGACAGGAGCTACTAATGAAAAACTGTTTTTT.

The chain carries TRBV29-1 and TRBJ2-1, with 7 bases that match TRBD2. The germline V gene encodes CDR1 SQVTM and CDR2 ANQGSEA. This CDR3 has 14 amino acids. After removal of 2 bases from V and 8 bases from J, the junction contained 9 bases not matched to a gene. The CDR3 DNA sequence: TGCAGCGTTGAACCGGGACTACTGTCCTATGAGCAGTTCTTC. Protein: CSVEPGLLSYEQFF.

CDR3 sequence reads: CASSRIQSRQAGELFF. As DNA, the CDR3 is TGCGCCAGCAGCCGGATCCAAAGTAGACAGGCCGGGGAGCTGTTTTTT. V usage is TRBV4-1 and J usage is TRBJ2-2; possible D gene TRBD1, 6 bases. CDR1 is MGHRA, CDR2 YSYEKL, per germline. Trimming left V 4 bases short and J 6 bases short, with 18 bases between. The CDR3 runs to 16 residues.

The V gene is TRBV7-2, the J gene TRBJ2-7; TRBD2 matches at 7 bases. Unmatched junction bases numbered 7, after V lost 0 bases and J lost 2 bases. Germline V gene lookup returns CDR1 SGHTA and CDR2 FQGNSA. This CDR3 comprises 16 residues. The DNA for the CDR3 is TGTGCCAGCAGCTTAGCTTCCGCGGGAGCCCCCTACGAGCAGTACTTC. Amino acid sequence: CASSLASAGAPYEQYF.

In its sample, this clone was seen once. The chain combines TRBV9 with TRBJ2-5, with TRBD2 matching 10 bases. The DNA end favors TRBJ2-7, so the J call may be wrong. From germline, CDR1 is SGDLS and CDR2 YYNGEE. CDR3 length: 16 amino acids. The CDR3 DNA reads as TGTGCCAGCAGCGTAGGCGGTAGCGGGAGGACGGGCGAGCAGTACTTC. Its translation: CASSVGGSGRTGEQYF.

The chain is built from TRBV27 and TRBJ1-1; 7 bases are shared with TRBD1. With 5 bases clipped from V and 1 base from J, the junction kept 7 bases outside the gene matches. CDR1 and CDR2 from the germline V gene are MNHEY and SMNVEV (reference sequence). The CDR3 totals 15 residues. CDR3: CASSNSGQWNTEAFF. The CDR3 DNA follows: TGTGCCAGCAGTAACTCGGGACAGTGGAACACTGAAGCTTTCTTT.

The chain carries TRBV7-9 and TRBJ1-3; D unclear. CDR1 is SEHNR and CDR2 is FQNEAQ in the germline V gene (reference sequence). Trimming removed 11 bases from V and 0 bases from J, with 20 bases in between. The CDR3 covers 16 residues. The CDR3 region is CAYRTKGGFSGNTIYF. CDR3 coding DNA: TGTGCCTACAGAACGAAGGGCGGTTTCTCTGGAAACACCATATATTTT.

V is TRBV21-1 and J is TRBJ1-1. TRBV21-1 is shown as a pseudogene. This CDR3 has 14 amino acids. The CDR3 DNA follows: TGTGCCAAAAAAGGGTGGGGGGAGAACACTGAAGCTTTCTTT. Its translation is CAKKGWGENTEAFF.

In regard to this clone: Other DNA sequences in the sample encode the same CDR3. V and J are TRBV5-1 and TRBJ1-4; D is unresolved. Germline V gives CDR1 SGHRS, CDR2 YFSETQ. Between the trimmed V and J ends, which lost 5 bases and 5 bases, there was a span of 4 bases. CDR3 length: 11 amino acids. The chain's CDR3 is CASRLNEKLFF. CDR3 nucleotides: TGCGCCAGCAGGCTAAATGAAAAACTGTTTTTT. The full variable domain, rest sourced from reference TRBV5-1 and TRBJ1-4, is KAGVTQTPRYLIKTRGQQVTLSCSPISGHRSVSWYQQTPGQGLQFLFEYFSETQRNKGNFPGRFSGRQFSNSRSEMNVSTLELGDSALYLCASRLNEKLFFGSGTQLSVL.

The V and J genes are TRBV6-5 and TRBJ1-1; possible D gene TRBD1, 6 bases. Trimming removed 7 bases at V and 1 base at J, with 13 bases between. The germline gives CDR1 MNHEY, CDR2 SVGAGI. The CDR3 has 14 residues. The CDR3: CASTRTVENTEAFF. CDR3 in DNA: TGTGCCAGCACCCGGACAGTTGAGAACACTGAAGCTTTCTTT.

The chain employs TRBV19 and TRBJ2-7; 13 bases align to TRBD2. Germline CDR1 LNHDA, CDR2 SQIVND (reference sequence). The CDR3 is 16 residues long. Losses at the gene ends were 4 bases for V and 5 bases for J; bases not matched to a gene: 8. CDR3 coding DNA: TGTGCCAGTAGTAAGCGGACTAGCGGGAGCATGAACGAGCAGTACTTC. Translated: CASSKRTSGSMNEQYF.

Only one count was recorded for this clone. The chain recombines TRBV19 with TRBJ2-3, with TRBD2 matching 7 bases. The ends lost 3 bases at V and 6 bases at J; junction bases unmatched: 9. CDR1 is LNHDA, CDR2 SQIVND, per germline (reference sequence). The CDR3 runs to 15 residues. DNA for the CDR3: TGTGCCAGTAGTATGCTAGCGGCCCTTCCGGATACGCAGTATTTT. Translated: CASSMLAALPDTQYF.

The rearrangement links TRBV18 to TRBJ1-5, with 7 bases lining up with TRBD1. The CDR3 spans 17 residues. J gave up 1 base and V 2 bases, and 8 bases lay outside the gene matches. Germline CDR1 is KGHSH and CDR2 is LQKENI. CDR3 protein: CASSPIKRGRSNQPQHF. The CDR3 coding sequence is TGTGCCAGCTCACCAATTAAAAGGGGGCGCAGCAATCAGCCCCAGCATTTT.

This chain uses TRBV5-1 with TRBJ1-2, with a tentative D call TRBD1 (5 bases). The germline V gene has CDR1 SGHRS and CDR2 YFSETQ. Trimming stripped 1 base from V and 8 bases from J, with 12 bases between. This CDR3 is 13 amino acids long. Here the CDR3 reads CASSLSGGLGYTF. In nucleotides, the CDR3 is TGCGCCAGCAGCTTGTCGGGGGGTCTAGGCTACACCTTC. Complete variable domain (other parts from reference TRBV5-1 and TRBJ1-2): KAGVTQTPRYLIKTRGQQVTLSCSPISGHRSVSWYQQTPGQGLQFLFEYFSETQRNKGNFPGRFSGRQFSNSRSEMNVSTLELGDSALYLCASSLSGGLGYTFGSGTRLTVV.

The V gene is TRBV9, the J gene TRBJ1-6; D may be TRBD1 (5 bases). CDR1 and CDR2 (germline): SGDLS, YYNGEE. The CDR3 is made up of 14 amino acids. Trimming removed 2 bases from V and 10 bases from J, with 13 bases in between. The CDR3 DNA reads TGTGCCAGCAGCGTTCAGGGAACGTACTCACCCCTCCACTTT. Protein: CASSVQGTYSPLHF. Full variable domain (rest looked up from reference TRBV9 and TRBJ1-6): DSGVTQTPKHLITATGQRVTLRCSPRSGDLSVYWYQQSLDQGLQFLIQYYNGEERAKGNILERFSAQQFPDLHSELNLSSLELGDSALYFCASSVQGTYSPLHFGNGTRLTVT.

The chain joins TRBV30 to TRBJ1-1; no reliable D call. CDR3 length: 14 residues. The germline V gene has CDR1 GTSNPN and CDR2 SVGIG (reference sequence). V shed 8 bases and J shed 0 bases, with 16 bases lying between them. CDR3 loop: CAGEIDPMNTEAFF. In nucleotides, the CDR3 is TGTGCCGGGGAAATCGACCCCATGAACACTGAAGCTTTCTTT.